Listed below are T cell receptor beta chains from one sample, sequenced in a study of cytomegalovirus exposure and HLA in healthy donors. Clones were read by immunoSEQ multiplex PCR, and TCRdb kept only the in-frame ones, dropping some. The table lists under 200,000 clones, approximately 80% of them singletons. Sequencing input: PBMCs. These TCRs come from a woman aged 30 to 39 in good health and CMV-seropositive. Each CDR3 is given without its conserved first and last residue. Fields, in order: CDR3 protein, J gene, V gene.

ASSQSRGGGSTDTQY,TRBJ2-3,TRBV4-3
ASSFGTELNSYEQY,TRBJ2-7,TRBV7-9
ASSLSSGVEQY,TRBJ2-7,TRBV5-1
ASSRRQGGMGTDTQY,TRBJ2-3,TRBV7-9
ASSYSANTEAF,TRBJ1-1,TRBV6-5
ASSVSGGGTYNEQF,TRBJ2-1,TRBV9
ASSGRTSGDLDEQF,TRBJ2-1,TRBV10-2
ASSLGGHEQF,TRBJ2-1,TRBV5-1
ASSPRANEQY,TRBJ2-7,TRBV7-2
SVEKVVSGRAGQETQY,TRBJ2-5,TRBV29-1
ASSQDLLRDRQPQH,TRBJ1-5,TRBV4-1
ASSPGPGRDEKLF,TRBJ1-4,TRBV19
ASRPGLGGTEAF,TRBJ1-1,TRBV11-2
ASSLEGQPRYSGNGYT,TRBJ1-2,TRBV7-9
ASSFQLNTGELF,TRBJ2-2,TRBV7-2
ASSLRSRVNTDTQY,TRBJ2-3,TRBV5-1
ASSPPGAPDNEQF,TRBJ2-1,TRBV5-4
ASSLWGRSDNEQF,TRBJ2-1,TRBV4-1
AWRGTVRTYGYT,TRBJ1-2,TRBV30
ASSAGTEETQY,TRBJ2-5,TRBV5-6
ASSDGGGATDTQY,TRBJ2-3,TRBV6-4
ATSRGLGQGQETQY,TRBJ2-5,TRBV15
ATAQGGPNTGELF,TRBJ2-2,TRBV19
ASPVRGLGETQY,TRBJ2-5,TRBV10-1
ASSRDRGSGQPQH,TRBJ1-5,TRBV2
ASSGSGGSTEAF,TRBJ1-1,TRBV25-1
ASSNPDSTLNEQY,TRBJ2-7,TRBV28
ASSWTEPDRGPYNEQF,TRBJ2-1,TRBV7-9
ASSFGLAGEVAEQY,TRBJ2-7,TRBV4-3
ASSVASSSYNEQF,TRBJ2-1,TRBV9
ASSSARQGTFPGELF,TRBJ2-2,TRBV11-3
ASSQEEGGWSPLH,TRBJ1-6,TRBV4-1
AWSGFGNSPLH,TRBJ1-6,TRBV30
ASMRGGADEQF,TRBJ2-1,TRBV2
ASRDKSTGELF,TRBJ2-2,TRBV6-6
ASSVKGAGYEQY,TRBJ2-7,TRBV2
ASSLVPGLAITDTQY,TRBJ2-3,TRBV5-4
ASRAGGHSSYNEQF,TRBJ2-1,TRBV14